These 9 T cell receptor beta chains were all obtained from the same sample, sequenced in a study of tumor-infiltrating lymphocytes in primary liver carcinoma. Starting from around 510 ng of total RNA, TCR beta cDNA was produced with a primer in the constant region. Slightly modified ARM-PCR, run as three nested multiplex PCR rounds, produced the TCR beta libraries. TRBV1-TRBV30 forward primers paired with a C-beta reverse primer were used in the first two PCR rounds, which ran about 11 cycles each. TCRdb re-called the multiplex PCR reads through MiXCR, storing one row per CDR3 protein. The sample includes 310,000 or so distinct CDR3 sequences, around three fifths of them seen just once. It was unsorted whole blood that yielded blood RNA, and germline DNA was also extracted. Sequenced: peripheral blood. The receptors were sampled from a woman younger than 45 with primary liver carcinoma and hepatitis B virus infection.

Many counts were recorded for this clonotype. The chain uses TRBV6-1 and TRBJ2-6; perhaps D is TRBD1 or TRBD2 (5 bases each). Germline CDR1 is MNHNS and CDR2 is SASEGT. Deletions cut 2 bases from V and 0 bases from J, with 14 bases between. The CDR3 has 18 residues. Written as DNA, the CDR3 is TGTGCCAGCAGTGAAAGTGGGGACCGAACCTCTGGGGCCAACGTCCTGACTTTC. This gives the protein CASSESGDRTSGANVLTF.

Of note for this clonotype: A junction boundary mismatches the germline segment, possibly from a read error. The chain uses TRBV6-5 and TRBJ1-5; D ambiguous. CDR1 and CDR2 (germline): MNHEY, SVGAGI. This CDR3 is 15 amino acids long. The CDR3 region is CARSYNGGSNQPQHF. The CDR3 DNA is TGTGCCAGGAGTTATAATGGTGGAAGCAATCAGCCCCAGCATTTT.

This sequence joins TRBV7-9 and TRBJ2-1, with 8 bases aligning to TRBD2. V shed 1 base and J 9 bases; nucleotides not matched to a gene: 8. This CDR3 is built from 15 residues. Germline values: CDR1 SEHNR, CDR2 FQNEAQ (reference sequence). Here the CDR3 DNA reads TGTGCCAGCAGCTTAGATCGAGCGGGAGACCGTGAGCAGTTCTTC. Protein sequence: CASSLDRAGDREQFF.

The V call is TRBV9, the J call TRBJ1-4; no clear D. The CDR3 is 18 residues long. The ends were cut back, 0 bases at V and 6 bases at J, with 21 bases in the middle. In germline, CDR1 is SGDLS, CDR2 YYNGEE. Here the CDR3 reads CASSVDPDRAGRDEKLFF. The CDR3 nucleotides are TGTGCCAGCAGCGTAGATCCGGACCGAGCAGGAAGGGATGAAAAACTGTTTTTT. The full variable domain, in which reference TRBV9 and TRBJ1-4 provide the parts outside the CDR3, is DSGVTQTPKHLITATGQRVTLRCSPRSGDLSVYWYQQSLDQGLQFLIQYYNGEERAKGNILERFSAQQFPDLHSELNLSSLELGDSALYFCASSVDPDRAGRDEKLFFGSGTQLSVL.

V usage is TRBV12-3 or TRBV12-4 and J usage is TRBJ1-1; D is unclear. This CDR3 has 12 amino acids. The V end lost 5 bases, the J end lost 10 bases, and 14 bases lay between the germline ends. CDR3 coding DNA: TGTGCCAGCAGTCCCCTGGGGTACGGAGCTTTCTTT. As protein: CASSPLGYGAFF.

This clonotype showed up just a few times. V and J are TRBV4-1 and TRBJ2-5, with 10 bases aligning to TRBD1. CDR3 length: 15 residues. The junction had 4 bases not matched to a gene; V was cut back by 0 bases and J by 6 bases. Germline CDR1 reads MGHRA; CDR2 reads YSYEKL. In nucleotides, the CDR3 is TGCGCCAGCAGCCAAGAACGGGACAGGGGAAAGACCCAGTACTTC. Residues: CASSQERDRGKTQYF.

A remark on this clonotype: Since a much larger clone is just one base distant, this may be a read error. CDR3 nucleotides: TGTGCCAGCAGCCAAGCCCGGACTAGCGGGAGCATAGATACGCAGTATTTT. Translating gives CASSQARTSGSIDTQYF. The gene calls are TRBV4-2 and TRBJ2-3, with 13 bases that match TRBD2. Germline V gives CDR1 LGHNA, CDR2 YNFKEQ. The CDR3 is 17 amino acids.

Concerning this clonotype itself: This sequence may be a read error, since a much larger clone differs from it by one base. Here the CDR3 reads CSVGWDKETQYF. The CDR3 nucleotides are TGCAGCGTTGGTTGGGACAAAGAGACCCAGTACTTC. The chain is built from TRBV29-1 and TRBJ2-5, with TRBD1 as a possible D gene (6 bases). V gave up 4 bases and J gave up 3 bases, with 9 bases separating them. Germline CDR1 SQVTM, CDR2 ANQGSEA. CDR3 length: 12 residues.

This clonotype was seen only a few times. The CDR3 sequence is CASRWGGSSGANVLTF. CDR3 bases: TGTGCCAGCAGGTGGGGTGGTTCCTCTGGGGCCAACGTCCTGACTTTC. The chain employs TRBV6-5 and TRBJ2-6; D is uncertain. The CDR3 runs to 16 residues. Trimming removed 6 bases from V and 0 bases from J, with 12 bases in between. Germline CDR1 MNHEY, CDR2 SVGAGI.